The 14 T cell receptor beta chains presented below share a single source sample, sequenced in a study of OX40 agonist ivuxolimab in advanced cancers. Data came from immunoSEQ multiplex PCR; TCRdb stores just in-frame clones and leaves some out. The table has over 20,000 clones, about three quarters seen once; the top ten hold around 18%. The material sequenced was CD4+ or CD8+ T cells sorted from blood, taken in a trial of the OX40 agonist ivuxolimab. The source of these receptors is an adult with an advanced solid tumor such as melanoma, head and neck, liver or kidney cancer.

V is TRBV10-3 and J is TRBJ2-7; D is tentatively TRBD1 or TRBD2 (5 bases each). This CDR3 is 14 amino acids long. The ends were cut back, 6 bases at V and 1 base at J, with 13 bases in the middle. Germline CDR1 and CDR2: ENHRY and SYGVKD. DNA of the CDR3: TGTGCCATCAGGAGGGGCGATCCATCCTACGAGCAGTACTTC. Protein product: CAIRRGDPSYEQYF.

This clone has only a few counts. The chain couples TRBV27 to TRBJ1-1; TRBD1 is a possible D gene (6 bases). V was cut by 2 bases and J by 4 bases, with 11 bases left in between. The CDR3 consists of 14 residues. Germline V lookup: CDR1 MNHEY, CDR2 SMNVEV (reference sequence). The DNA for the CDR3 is TGTGCCAGCAGTTTACAGGGGCAAGCCACTGAAGCTTTCTTT. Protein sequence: CASSLQGQATEAFF.

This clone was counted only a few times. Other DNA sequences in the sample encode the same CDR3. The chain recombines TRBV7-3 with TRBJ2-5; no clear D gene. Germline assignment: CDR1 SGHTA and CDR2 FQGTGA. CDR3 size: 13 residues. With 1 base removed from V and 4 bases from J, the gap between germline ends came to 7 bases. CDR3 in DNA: TGTGCCAGCAGCTTAAAAGTTACAGAGACCCAGTACTTC. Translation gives CASSLKVTETQYF.

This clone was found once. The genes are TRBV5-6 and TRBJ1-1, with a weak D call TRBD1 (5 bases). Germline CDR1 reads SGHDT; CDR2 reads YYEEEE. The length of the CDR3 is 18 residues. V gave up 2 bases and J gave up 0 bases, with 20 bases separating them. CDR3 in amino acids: CASSFSSGWQRLNTEAFF. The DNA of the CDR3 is TGTGCCAGCAGCTTTTCGTCAGGGTGGCAGCGGTTGAACACTGAAGCTTTCTTT.

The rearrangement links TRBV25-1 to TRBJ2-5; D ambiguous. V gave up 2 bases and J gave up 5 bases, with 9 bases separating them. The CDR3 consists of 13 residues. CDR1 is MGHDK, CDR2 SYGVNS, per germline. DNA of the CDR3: TGTGCCAGCAGTGAACGTTTACGGGAGACCCAGTACTTC. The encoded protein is CASSERLRETQYF.

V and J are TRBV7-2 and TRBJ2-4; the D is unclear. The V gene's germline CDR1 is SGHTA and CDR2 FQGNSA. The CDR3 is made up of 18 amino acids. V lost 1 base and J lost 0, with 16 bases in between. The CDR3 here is CASSLVRSGTLAKNIQYF. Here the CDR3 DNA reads TGTGCCAGCAGCTTAGTACGTTCCGGTACCCTAGCCAAAAACATTCAGTACTTC.

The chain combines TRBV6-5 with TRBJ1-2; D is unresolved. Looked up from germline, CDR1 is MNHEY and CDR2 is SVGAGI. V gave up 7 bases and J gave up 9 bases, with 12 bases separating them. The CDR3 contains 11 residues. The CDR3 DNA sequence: TGTGCCAGCACCCCGGGCAGTAGCTACACCTTC. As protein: CASTPGSSYTF.

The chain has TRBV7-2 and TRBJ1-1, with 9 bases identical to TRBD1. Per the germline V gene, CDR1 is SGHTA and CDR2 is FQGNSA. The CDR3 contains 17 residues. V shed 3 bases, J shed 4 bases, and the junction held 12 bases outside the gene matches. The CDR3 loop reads CASSFRTGALLGTEAFF. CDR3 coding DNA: TGTGCCAGCAGCTTCCGGACAGGGGCCCTTTTGGGCACTGAAGCTTTCTTT.

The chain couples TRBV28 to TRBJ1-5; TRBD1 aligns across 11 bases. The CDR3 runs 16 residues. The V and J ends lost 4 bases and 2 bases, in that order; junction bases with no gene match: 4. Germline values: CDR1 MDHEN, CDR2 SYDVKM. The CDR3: CASSWDRGTGNQPQHF. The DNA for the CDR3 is TGTGCCAGCAGTTGGGACAGGGGGACCGGCAATCAGCCCCAGCATTTT.

CDR3 nucleotide sequence: TGTGCCAGCAGTGACGAGGGGTCAGGACTAGCGGGAGGACATACCGGGGAGCTGTTTTTT. Translation: CASSDEGSGLAGGHTGELFF. The gene calls are TRBV6-4 and TRBJ2-2; 14 nucleotides line up with TRBD2. Looked up from germline, CDR1 is MRHNA and CDR2 is SNTAGT. The V gene end was trimmed by 2 bases and the J gene end by 5 bases; junction bases not matched to a gene: 13. CDR3 size: 20 residues.

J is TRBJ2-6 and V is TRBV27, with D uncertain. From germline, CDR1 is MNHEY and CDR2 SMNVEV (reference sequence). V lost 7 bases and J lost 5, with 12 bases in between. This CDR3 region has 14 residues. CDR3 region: CASTFTPRANVLTF. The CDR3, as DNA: TGTGCCAGCACCTTTACTCCCAGGGCCAACGTCCTGACTTTC.

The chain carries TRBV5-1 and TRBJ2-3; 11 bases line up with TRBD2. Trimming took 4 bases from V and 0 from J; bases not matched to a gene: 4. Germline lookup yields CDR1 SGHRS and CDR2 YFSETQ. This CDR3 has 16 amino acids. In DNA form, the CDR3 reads TGCGCCAGCAGCACGGGACTAGCGGCTAGCACAGATACGCAGTATTTT. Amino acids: CASSTGLAASTDTQYF.

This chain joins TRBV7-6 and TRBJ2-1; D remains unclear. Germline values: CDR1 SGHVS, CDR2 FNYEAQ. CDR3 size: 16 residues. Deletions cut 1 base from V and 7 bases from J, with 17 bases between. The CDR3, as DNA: TGTGCCAGCAGCTTAGGGGGTCTTCAGGTATTGAATGAGCAGTTCTTC. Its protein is CASSLGGLQVLNEQFF.

CDR3 in amino acids: CAISESGQQGTEAFF. DNA for the CDR3: TGTGCCATCAGTGAGTCCGGGCAACAGGGCACTGAAGCTTTCTTT. The chain carries TRBV10-3 and TRBJ1-1; the D gene is possibly TRBD1 (6 bases). Germline-derived CDR1 and CDR2 are ENHRY and SYGVKD. The CDR3 totals 15 residues. V lost 0 bases and J lost 4, with 12 bases in between.